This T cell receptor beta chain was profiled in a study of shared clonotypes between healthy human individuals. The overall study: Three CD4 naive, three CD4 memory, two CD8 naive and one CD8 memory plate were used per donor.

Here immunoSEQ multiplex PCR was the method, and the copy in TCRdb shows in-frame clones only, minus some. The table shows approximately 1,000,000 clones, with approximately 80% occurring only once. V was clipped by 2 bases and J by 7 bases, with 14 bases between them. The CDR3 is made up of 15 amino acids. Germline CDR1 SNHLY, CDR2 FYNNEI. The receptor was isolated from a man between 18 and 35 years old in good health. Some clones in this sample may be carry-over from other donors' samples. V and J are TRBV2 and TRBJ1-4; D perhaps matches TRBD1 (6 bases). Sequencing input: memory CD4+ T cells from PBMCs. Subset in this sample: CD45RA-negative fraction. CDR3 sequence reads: CASSESGAFSEKLFF. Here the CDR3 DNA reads TGTGCCAGCAGTGAATCGGGGGCATTCAGTGAAAAACTGTTTTTT. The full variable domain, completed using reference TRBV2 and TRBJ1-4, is EPEVTQTPSHQVTQMGQEVILRCVPISNHLYFYWYRQILGQKVEFLVSFYNNEISEKSEIFDDQFSVERPDGSNFTLKIRSTKLEDSAMYFCASSESGAFSEKLFFGSGTQLSVL.